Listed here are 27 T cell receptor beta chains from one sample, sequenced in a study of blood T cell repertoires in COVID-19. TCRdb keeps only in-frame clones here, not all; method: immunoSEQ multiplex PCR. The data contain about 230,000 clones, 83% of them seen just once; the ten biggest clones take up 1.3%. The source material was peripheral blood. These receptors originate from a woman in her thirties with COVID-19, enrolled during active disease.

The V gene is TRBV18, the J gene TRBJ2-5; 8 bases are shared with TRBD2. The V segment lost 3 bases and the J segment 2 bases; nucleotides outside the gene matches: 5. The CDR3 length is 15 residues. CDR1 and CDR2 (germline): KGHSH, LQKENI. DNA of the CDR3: TGTGCCAGCTCACCCACGGGAGGGCGGCAAGAGACCCAGTACTTC. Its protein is CASSPTGGRQETQYF.

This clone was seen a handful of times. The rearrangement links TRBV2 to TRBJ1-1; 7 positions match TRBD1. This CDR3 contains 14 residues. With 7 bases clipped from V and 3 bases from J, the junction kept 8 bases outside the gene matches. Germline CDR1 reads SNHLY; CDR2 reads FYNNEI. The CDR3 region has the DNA TGTGCCAGCAATACCGGGACAGAGGACACTGAAGCTTTCTTT. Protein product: CASNTGTEDTEAFF.

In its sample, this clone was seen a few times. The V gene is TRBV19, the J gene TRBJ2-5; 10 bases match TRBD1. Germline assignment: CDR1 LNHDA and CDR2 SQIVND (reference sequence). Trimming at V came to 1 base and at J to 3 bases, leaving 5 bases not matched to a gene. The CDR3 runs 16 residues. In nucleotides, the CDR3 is TGTGCCAGTAGTATAGGGTCCGGGACAGGGGAAGAGACCCAGTACTTC. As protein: CASSIGSGTGEETQYF.

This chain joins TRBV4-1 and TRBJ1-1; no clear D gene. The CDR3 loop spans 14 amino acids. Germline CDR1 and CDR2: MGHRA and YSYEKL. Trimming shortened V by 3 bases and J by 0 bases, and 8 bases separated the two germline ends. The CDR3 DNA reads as TGCGCCAGCAGCCAGGTTGGCCTGAACACTGAAGCTTTCTTT. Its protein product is CASSQVGLNTEAFF.

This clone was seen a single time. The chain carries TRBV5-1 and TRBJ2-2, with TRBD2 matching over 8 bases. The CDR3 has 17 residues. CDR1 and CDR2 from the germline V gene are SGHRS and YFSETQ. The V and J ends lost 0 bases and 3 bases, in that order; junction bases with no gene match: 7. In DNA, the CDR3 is TGCGCCAGCAGCTTGGAGCTATCGGGAGGGGACACCGGGGAGCTGTTTTTT. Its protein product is CASSLELSGGDTGELFF.

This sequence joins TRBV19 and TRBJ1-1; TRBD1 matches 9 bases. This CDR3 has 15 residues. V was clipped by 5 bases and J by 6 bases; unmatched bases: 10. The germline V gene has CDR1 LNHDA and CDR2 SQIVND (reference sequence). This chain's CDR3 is CASSPRGQGRPEAFF. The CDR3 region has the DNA TGTGCCAGTAGTCCTCGGGGACAGGGTCGGCCTGAAGCTTTCTTT.

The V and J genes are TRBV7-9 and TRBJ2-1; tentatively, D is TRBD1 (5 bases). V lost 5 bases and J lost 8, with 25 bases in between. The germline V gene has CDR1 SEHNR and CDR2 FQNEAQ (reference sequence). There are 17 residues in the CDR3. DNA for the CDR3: TGTGCCAGCAGCCTAGGCACTATAGGGGAACACAGCGATGAGCAGTTCTTC. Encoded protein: CASSLGTIGEHSDEQFF.

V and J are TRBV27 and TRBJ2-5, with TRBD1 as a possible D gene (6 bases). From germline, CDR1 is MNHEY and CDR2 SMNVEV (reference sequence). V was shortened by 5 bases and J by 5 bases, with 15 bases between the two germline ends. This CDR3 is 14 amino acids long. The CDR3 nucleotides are TGTGCCAGCAGTCCTTACAGGGTTTCCGAGACCCAGTACTTC. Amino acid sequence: CASSPYRVSETQYF.

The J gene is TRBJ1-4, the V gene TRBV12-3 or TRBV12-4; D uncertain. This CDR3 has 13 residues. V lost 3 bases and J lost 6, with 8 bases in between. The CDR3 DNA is TGTGCCAGCAGTTTCGGCGGCTATGAAAAACTGTTTTTT. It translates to CASSFGGYEKLFF.

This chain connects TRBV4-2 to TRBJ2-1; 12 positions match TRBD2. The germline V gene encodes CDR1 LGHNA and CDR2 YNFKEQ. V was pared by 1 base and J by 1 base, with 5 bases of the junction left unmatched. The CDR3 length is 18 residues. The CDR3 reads CASSQGPSGRGSYNEQFF. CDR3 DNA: TGTGCCAGCAGCCAAGGTCCTAGCGGGAGGGGGTCCTACAATGAGCAGTTCTTC.

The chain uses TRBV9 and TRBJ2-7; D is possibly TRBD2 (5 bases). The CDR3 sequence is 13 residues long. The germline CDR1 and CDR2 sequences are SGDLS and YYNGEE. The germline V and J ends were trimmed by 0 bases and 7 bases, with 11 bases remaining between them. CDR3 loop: CASSVVEGGEQYF. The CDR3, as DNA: TGTGCCAGCAGCGTAGTCGAGGGTGGGGAGCAGTACTTC.

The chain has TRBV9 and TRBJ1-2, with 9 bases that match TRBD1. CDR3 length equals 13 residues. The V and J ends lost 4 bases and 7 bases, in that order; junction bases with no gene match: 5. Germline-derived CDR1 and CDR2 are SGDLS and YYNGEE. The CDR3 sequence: CASSPTGGGGYTF. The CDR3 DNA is TGTGCCAGCAGCCCCACAGGGGGCGGTGGCTACACCTTC.

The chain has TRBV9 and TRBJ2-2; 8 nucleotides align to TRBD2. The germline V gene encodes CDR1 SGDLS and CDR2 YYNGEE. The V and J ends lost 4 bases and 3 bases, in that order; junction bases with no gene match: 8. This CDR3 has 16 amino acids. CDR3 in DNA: TGTGCCAGCAGCCCGGGTAGCGGGACACACACCGGGGAGCTGTTTTTT. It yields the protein CASSPGSGTHTGELFF.

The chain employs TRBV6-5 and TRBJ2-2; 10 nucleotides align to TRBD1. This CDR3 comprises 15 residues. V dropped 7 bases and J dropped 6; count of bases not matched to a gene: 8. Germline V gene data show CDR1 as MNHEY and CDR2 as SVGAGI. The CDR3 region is CASTMLGQGPGELFF. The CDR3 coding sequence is TGTGCCAGCACAATGCTGGGACAGGGGCCCGGGGAGCTGTTTTTT.

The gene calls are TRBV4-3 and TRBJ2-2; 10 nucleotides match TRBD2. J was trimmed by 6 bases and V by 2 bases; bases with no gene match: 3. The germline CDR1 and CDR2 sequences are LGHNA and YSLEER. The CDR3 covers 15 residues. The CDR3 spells CASSQLAGVPGELFF. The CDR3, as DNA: TGCGCCAGCAGCCAACTAGCGGGAGTCCCCGGGGAGCTGTTTTTT.

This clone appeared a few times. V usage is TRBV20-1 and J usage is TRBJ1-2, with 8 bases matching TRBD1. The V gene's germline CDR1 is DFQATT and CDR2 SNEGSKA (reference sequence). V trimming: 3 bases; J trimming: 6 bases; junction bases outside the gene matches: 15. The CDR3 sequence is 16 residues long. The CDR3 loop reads CSASGTTGEVSDGYTF. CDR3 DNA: TGCAGTGCTAGTGGTACGACAGGGGAGGTTTCTGATGGCTACACCTTC.

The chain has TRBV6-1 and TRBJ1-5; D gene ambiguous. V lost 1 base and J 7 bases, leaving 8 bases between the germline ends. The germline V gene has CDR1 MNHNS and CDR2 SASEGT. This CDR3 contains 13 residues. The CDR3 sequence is CASSEGSRQPQHF. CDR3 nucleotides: TGTGCCAGCAGTGAAGGGAGCAGACAGCCCCAGCATTTT.

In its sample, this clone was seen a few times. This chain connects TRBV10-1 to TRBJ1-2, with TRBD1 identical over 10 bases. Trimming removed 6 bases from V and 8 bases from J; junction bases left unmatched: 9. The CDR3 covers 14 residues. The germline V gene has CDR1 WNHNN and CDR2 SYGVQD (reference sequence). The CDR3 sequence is CASRADRGLGGYTF. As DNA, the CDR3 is TGCGCCAGCAGGGCCGACAGGGGGCTTGGGGGCTACACCTTC.

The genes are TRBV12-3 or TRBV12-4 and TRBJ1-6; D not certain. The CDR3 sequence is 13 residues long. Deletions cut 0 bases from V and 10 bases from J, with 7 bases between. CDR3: CASSLAPVSPLHF. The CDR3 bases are TGTGCCAGCAGTTTAGCCCCCGTGTCACCCCTCCACTTT.

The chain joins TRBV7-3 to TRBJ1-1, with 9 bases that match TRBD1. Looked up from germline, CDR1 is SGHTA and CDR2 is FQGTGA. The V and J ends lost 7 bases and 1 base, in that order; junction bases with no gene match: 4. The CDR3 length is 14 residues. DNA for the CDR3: TGTGCCAGCACCCTGGGACAGGGGAACACTGAAGCTTTCTTT. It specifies CASTLGQGNTEAFF.

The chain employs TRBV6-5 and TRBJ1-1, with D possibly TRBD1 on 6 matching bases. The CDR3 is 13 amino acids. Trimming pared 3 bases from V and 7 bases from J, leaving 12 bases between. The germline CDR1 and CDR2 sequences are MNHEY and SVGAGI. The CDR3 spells CASSYSTGLEAFF. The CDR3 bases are TGTGCCAGCAGTTATTCGACAGGCCTTGAAGCTTTCTTT.

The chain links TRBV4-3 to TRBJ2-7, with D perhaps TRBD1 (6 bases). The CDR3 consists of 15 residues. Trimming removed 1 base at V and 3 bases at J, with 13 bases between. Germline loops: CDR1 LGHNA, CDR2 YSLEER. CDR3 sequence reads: CASSQGTAPYYEQYF. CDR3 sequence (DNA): TGCGCCAGCAGCCAAGGGACAGCCCCCTACTACGAGCAGTACTTC.

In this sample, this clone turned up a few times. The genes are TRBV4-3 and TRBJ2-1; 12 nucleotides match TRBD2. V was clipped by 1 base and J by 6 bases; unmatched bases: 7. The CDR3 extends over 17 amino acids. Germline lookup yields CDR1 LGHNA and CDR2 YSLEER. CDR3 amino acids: CASSQVSQLAGGNEQFF. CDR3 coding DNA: TGCGCCAGCAGCCAAGTCTCTCAACTAGCGGGGGGCAATGAGCAGTTCTTC.

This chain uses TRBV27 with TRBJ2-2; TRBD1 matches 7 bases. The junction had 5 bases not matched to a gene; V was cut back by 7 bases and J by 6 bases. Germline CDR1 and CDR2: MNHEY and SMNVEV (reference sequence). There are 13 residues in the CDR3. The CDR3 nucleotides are TGTGCCAGCAAACCCGGGACAGCCGGGGAGCTGTTTTTT. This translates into CASKPGTAGELFF.

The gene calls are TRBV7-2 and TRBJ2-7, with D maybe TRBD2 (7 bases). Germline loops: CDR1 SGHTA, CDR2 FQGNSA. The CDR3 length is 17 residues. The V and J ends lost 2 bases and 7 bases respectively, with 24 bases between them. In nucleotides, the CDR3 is TGTGCCAGCAGCTTAAAAGGGGGGGTAGGAGCGGGCCTTGAGCAGTACTTC. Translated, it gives CASSLKGGVGAGLEQYF.

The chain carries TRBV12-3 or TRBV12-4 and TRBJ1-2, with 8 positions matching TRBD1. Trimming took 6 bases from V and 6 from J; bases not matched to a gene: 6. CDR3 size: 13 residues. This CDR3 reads CASSLTGDNGYTF. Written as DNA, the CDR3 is TGTGCCAGCAGCTTGACAGGGGATAATGGCTACACCTTC.

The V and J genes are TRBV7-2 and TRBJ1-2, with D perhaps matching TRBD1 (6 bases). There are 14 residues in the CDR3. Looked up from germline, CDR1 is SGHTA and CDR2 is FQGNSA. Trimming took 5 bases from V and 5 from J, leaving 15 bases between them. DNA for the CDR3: TGTGCCAGCAGCCCAGATGAAGGGGGATATGGCTACACCTTC. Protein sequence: CASSPDEGGYGYTF.